This TCR beta chain is drawn from a study of CXCR3-negative and CXCR3-positive naive CD8 T cells (dated by TCRdb to about 2019). The study in broad terms: About 150 million TRB reads were obtained in total, roughly 1.5 +/- 0.3 million reads per library. The diversity and physicochemical repertoire analyses included roughly ten donors pooled from two independent experiments. The TRBV-TRBJ cluster analysis covered naive subsets from roughly 5 donors and memory cells from 3 donors. The study at large found these results: Because surface CD5, which is linked to self-reactivity in mice, was comparable between the naive subsets, TCR interaction strength was also inferred from the physicochemical properties of TRB CDR3s. Repertoire diversity was comparably high in both naive subsets but much lower in memory CD8+ T cells. Freshly isolated PBMCs were used for most assays because CXCR3 expression went down partially after cryopreservation. Compared with CXCR3-negative naive cells, CXCR3-positive naive cells had TRB CDR3s with higher hydrophobicity (lower Kidera factor 4), lower energy, and higher strength and volume indices. Within the same donor, TRBV-TRBJ usage looked similar between naive CXCR3-negative and CXCR3-positive cells, but memory cells had distinct patterns.

Note on this clonotype: Its antigen is unknown.

For every CD8+ T cell subset, fewer than 350,000 cells were flow-sorted straight into RLT lysis buffer, and each subset was sorted in triplicate. To keep memory contaminants out, a stringent definition of naive CD8+ T cells was applied: CD45RO-CCR7+CD27+CD95-. Peripheral blood mononuclear cells were isolated from buffy coats using standard density gradient centrifugation. Naive CXCR3-negative and CXCR3-positive CD8+ T cells were flow-sorted on a FACSAria III. An RNeasy Mini Kit was used to extract total RNA from the sorted cells. These reads were obtained on a NextSeq 550. The Human TCR Profiling Kit (MiLaboratory) was used to prepare UMI-labeled 5' RACE TRB cDNA libraries. The full amount of extracted RNA was used for cDNA synthesis, and the full amount of resulting cDNA was used for PCR amplification. Libraries were prepared in parallel with an identical number of PCR cycles. From the authors' description of their analysis: With a minimum of two reads required per UMI, MIGEC and MiXCR pulled out about 50,000 +/- 10,000 unique UMI-labeled TRB cDNA molecules from each library. An average of about 40,000 +/- 10,000 functional in-frame TRB CDR3 nucleotide clonotypes without stop codons was found per library. After each sample was downsampled to 5000 UMI-labeled TRB molecules, VDJtools was used to calculate diversity metrics such as normalized Shannon-Wiener and Chao1. Clonotype-size-weighted physicochemical properties of the central five CDR3 residues (interaction energy, strength, volume and Kidera factor 4) were computed in VDJtools. TCRdb reprocessed the raw reads; every CDR3 protein sequence is a single record, and DNA is not supplied. TCRdb, not the authors, supplied the V and J calls. The sample has tens of thousands of distinct CDR3 sequences on record. In total, the top ten clones hold 0.55% to 0.7% of the sample.

The germline V gene (reference sequence) specifies LNHNV as CDR1 and YYDKDF as CDR2. The CDR3 contains 14 residues, cysteine and phenylalanine counted. Nucleotide data are not available. The sequence links TRBV15 to TRBJ2-1; TCRdb's D call, TRBD1, is unchecked because there is no DNA. The TCR was taken from a human donor in good health. Some clones in this sample may be carry-over from other donors' samples. Sequenced: naive CXCR3+ CD8+ T cells from blood. The cell subset or site tag for this specimen amounts to: CD45RO-CCR7+CD27+CD95- naive CD8+ T cells expressing CXCR3 (TNR3+). This receptor carries the CDR3 CATSKGQGDNEQFF.